This TCR beta chain was recorded in a study of vaccination and CD4 T cells after COVID-19. Study-wide results and caveats: In convalescent patients, 304 of 307 vaccine-specific clones were spike mono-reactive. Convalescent patients' median share of reactive clones seen only post-vaccination was more than 65%.

The CDR3 runs 13 residues. The V segment lost 7 bases and the J segment 6 bases; nucleotides outside the gene matches: 5. With the Oncomine TCR Beta short-read assay, DNA from cultured CD4+ T cells was sequenced. In TCRdb, the PCR reads were re-called with MiXCR into one record per CDR3 protein. The repertoire consists of under 25,000 distinct CDR3 sequences, with roughly 50% occurring once and the leading ten covering over 5%. The treatment denotes: roughly 10-day PBMC culture with coronavirus spike peptide pools or control peptides (ViraFEST assay). This clonotype occurred a few times. What it recognizes is unknown.

Sequencing input: CD4+ T cells from blood, cultured in vitro. The TCR originated in a human donor who had recovered from COVID-19. V usage is TRBV12-3 or TRBV12-4 and J usage is TRBJ2-1, with 8 bases that match TRBD2. The CDR3 loop reads CASKLLAANEQFF. CDR3 coding DNA: TGTGCCAGCAAGTTACTAGCGGCCAATGAGCAGTTCTTC.